Listed below are T cell receptor beta chains from one sample, sequenced in a study of T cell responses to AZD1222 COVID-19 vaccine. Assay used: immunoSEQ multiplex PCR; TCRdb lists only in-frame clones, some missing. The sample consists of 100,000 to 150,000 clones, approximately 93% of them appearing once. Sequencing used peripheral blood, obtained on day 0 of AZD1222 vaccination. These receptors were obtained from an adult in good health. CDR3s include the opening cysteine and the closing phenylalanine or tryptophan. The D gene is left open where the match is weak. Clone size is given for some rows only: seen once, a few or many times, or a class if the clone is expanded.

j_call clone_size d_call v_call cdr3_aa cdr3_nt
TRBJ2-5 . . TRBV7-3 CASSSHGGEVTQYF TGTGCCAGCAGCTCCCACGGGGGAGAGGTTACCCAGTACTTC
TRBJ1-5 . . TRBV6-5 CASGGVQPQHF TGTGCCTCCGGGGGGGTTCAGCCCCAGCATTTT
TRBJ1-6 . . TRBV21-1 CASSTSGVPSPLHF TGTGCCAGCAGCACCTCAGGGGTTCCTTCACCCCTCCACTTT
TRBJ2-7 . . TRBV7-2 CASGTPPFYEQYF TGTGCCAGCGGAACCCCCCCCTTCTACGAGCAGTACTTC
TRBJ1-1 . . TRBV6-5 CASRVLTEAFF TGTGCCAGCCGGGTTTTAACTGAAGCTTTCTTT
TRBJ1-1 . TRBD1 TRBV28 CASSPRGQGSPEAFF TGTGCCAGCAGTCCTCGTGGACAGGGTTCCCCTGAAGCTTTCTTT
TRBJ1-2 . . TRBV9 CASSSRSGYTF TGTGCCAGCAGCTCCCGCTCTGGCTACACCTTC
TRBJ2-3 . . TRBV19 CASSTGRTASSIDTQYF TGTGCCAGTAGTACGGGCCGGACAGCCTCCAGCATAGATACGCAGTATTTT
TRBJ1-1 . . TRBV5-6 CASSVPLLDTEAFF TGTGCCAGCAGCGTCCCCCTTTTGGACACTGAAGCTTTCTTT
TRBJ1-1 . . TRBV5-4 CASSLGGNTEAFF TGTGCCAGCAGCTTGGGCGGTAACACTGAAGCTTTCTTT
TRBJ2-2 . . TRBV5-4 CASSSTYLGQPNTGELFF TGTGCCAGCAGCTCTACGTACCTGGGGCAACCGAACACCGGGGAGCTGTTTTTT
TRBJ2-7 once TRBD1 TRBV6-5 CASSYSGTGGEQYF TGTGCCAGCAGTTACTCCGGGACAGGGGGCGAGCAGTACTTC
TRBJ2-2 . . TRBV29-1 CSVEDGLTGELFF TGCAGCGTCGAGGACGGGTTAACCGGGGAGCTGTTTTTT
TRBJ1-2 . . TRBV5-1 CASSPAGGNYGYTF TGCGCCAGCAGCCCGGCTGGGGGGAACTATGGCTACACCTTC
TRBJ2-3 . TRBD2 TRBV11-2 CASSLSPGAGGTDTQYF TGTGCCAGCAGCTTATCCCCGGGAGCGGGAGGGACAGATACGCAGTATTTT
TRBJ1-2 . . TRBV2 CASSEVSDIGYTF TGTGCCAGCAGTGAAGTTTCCGATATTGGCTACACCTTC
TRBJ1-1 . . TRBV12-3/TRBV12-4 CASSPVGGTEAFF TGTGCCAGCAGTCCGGTGGGGGGGACTGAAGCTTTCTTT
TRBJ1-5 . TRBD1 TRBV20-1 CSASDRAGGNQPQHF TGCAGTGCTAGTGACAGGGCAGGTGGCAATCAGCCCCAGCATTTT
TRBJ1-1 once . TRBV28 CASSEGLGTEAFF TGTGCCAGCAGTGAGGGGCTTGGAACTGAAGCTTTCTTT
TRBJ1-6 . . TRBV7-9 CASSSYNSPLHF TGTGCCAGCAGCTCGTATAATTCACCCCTCCACTTT
TRBJ2-5 once . TRBV6-1 CASSDMGVETQYF TGTGCCAGCAGTGACATGGGAGTCGAGACCCAGTACTTC
TRBJ1-5 . . TRBV7-3 CASSERTDRTYQPQHF TGTGCCAGCTCCGAGCGGACAGACAGAACTTATCAGCCCCAGCATTTT
TRBJ1-1 . . TRBV3-1/TRBV3-2 CASSQDNDNLNTEAFF TGTGCCAGCAGCCAAGACAACGACAACTTGAACACTGAAGCTTTCTTT
TRBJ2-2 . TRBD1 TRBV28 CASSLGGTGDHGELFF TGTGCCAGCAGTTTGGGAGGGACAGGGGACCACGGGGAGCTGTTTTTT
TRBJ1-1 . TRBD1 TRBV19 CASSIATGQGVTMNTEAFF TGTGCCAGTAGTATAGCAACCGGACAGGGGGTTACTATGAACACTGAAGCTTTCTTT
TRBJ1-1 . TRBD1 TRBV7-2 CASSLVMGQGAFF TGTGCCAGCAGCTTAGTTATGGGACAGGGAGCTTTCTTT
TRBJ2-7 . TRBD1 TRBV7-9 CASRTGTGSYEQYF TGTGCCAGCAGGACCGGGACAGGGTCCTACGAGCAGTACTTC
TRBJ1-2 . . TRBV27 CASRGLDVESGYTF TGTGCCAGCAGGGGGTTGGACGTTGAAAGTGGCTACACCTTC
TRBJ1-1 . . TRBV6-5 CASSKTVLTEAFF TGTGCCAGCAGTAAGACAGTCCTCACTGAAGCTTTCTTT
TRBJ2-5 once TRBD2 TRBV7-9 CASSLGTSGGATETQYF TGTGCCAGCAGCCTTGGGACTAGCGGGGGGGCGACAGAGACCCAGTACTTC
TRBJ1-2 . TRBD1 TRBV3-1/TRBV3-2 CASSRSQGVDGYTF TGTGCCAGCAGCCGGTCGCAGGGGGTTGATGGCTACACCTTC
TRBJ1-2 . TRBD1 TRBV9 CASSASQTGASYGYTF TGTGCCAGCAGCGCCAGCCAGACAGGGGCTTCTTATGGCTACACCTTC
TRBJ2-3 . TRBD2 TRBV30 CAWNALGGRTQYF TGTGCCTGGAACGCCCTGGGAGGGCGGACGCAGTATTTT
TRBJ1-1 . . TRBV12-3/TRBV12-4 CASRGLGVMEAFF TGTGCCAGCCGAGGGTTAGGGGTGATGGAAGCTTTCTTT
TRBJ2-1 . TRBD1 TRBV5-1 CASSLIGTGALGEQFF TGCGCCAGCAGCTTGATTGGGACAGGGGCCCTTGGTGAGCAGTTCTTC
TRBJ2-7 . . TRBV7-2 CASSLLQPGQGEQYF TGTGCCAGCAGCTTACTCCAGCCAGGACAAGGCGAGCAGTACTTC
TRBJ2-7 . . TRBV11-2 CASSLAPGVSYEQYF TGTGCCAGCAGCTTAGCGCCAGGGGTCTCCTACGAGCAGTACTTC
TRBJ1-1 . TRBD1 TRBV7-2 CASSLGVGQGATEAFF TGTGCCAGCAGCTTAGGGGTAGGACAGGGGGCCACTGAAGCTTTCTTT
TRBJ2-2 . . TRBV7-9 CASSLSLKSVTGELFF TGTGCCAGCAGCTTATCTCTTAAATCCGTAACCGGGGAGCTGTTTTTT
TRBJ2-2 . . TRBV29-1 CSARRKNTGELFF TGCAGCGCCCGCCGGAAGAACACCGGGGAGCTGTTTTTT
TRBJ1-1 . . TRBV5-1 CASSLNPGGNTEAFF TGCGCCAGCAGCCTCAACCCGGGGGGGAACACTGAAGCTTTCTTT
TRBJ2-6 . . TRBV9 CASSARATGANVLTF TGTGCCAGCAGCGCTAGGGCCACTGGGGCCAACGTCCTGACTTTC
TRBJ2-1 . TRBD2 TRBV5-1 CASSLDGGGAPNEQFF TGCGCCAGCAGCTTGGATGGCGGGGGGGCCCCCAATGAGCAGTTCTTC
TRBJ2-1 . TRBD2 TRBV19 CASSPGTSGSPRYNEQFF TGTGCCAGTAGTCCTGGGACTAGCGGGAGCCCCCGATACAATGAGCAGTTCTTC
TRBJ1-2 . . TRBV12-3/TRBV12-4 CASSPTTFYGYTF TGTGCCAGCAGTCCTACCACTTTTTATGGCTACACCTTC
TRBJ1-4 . . TRBV5-1 CASKGGTNEKLFF TGCGCCAGCAAGGGGGGAACTAATGAAAAACTGTTTTTT
TRBJ1-6 . . TRBV27 CASSIGRGQFPSPLHF TGTGCCAGCAGCATAGGGAGGGGACAATTTCCTTCACCCCTCCACTTT
TRBJ2-2 . TRBD1 TRBV6-1 CASSDVLGQLNTGELFF TGTGCCAGCAGTGATGTCCTGGGACAGCTGAACACCGGGGAGCTGTTTTTT
TRBJ1-1 once TRBD1 TRBV4-2 CASSRSGVGQDPNRGNTEAFF TGTGCCAGCAGCCGATCTGGGGTTGGTCAGGACCCGAACAGGGGGAACACTGAAGCTTTCTTT
TRBJ2-7 . . TRBV20-1 CSASAVTVRYEQYF TGCAGTGCTAGTGCGGTCACGGTCCGCTACGAGCAGTACTTC